The rows below give T cell receptor beta chains drawn from one sample of a study of shared clonotypes between healthy human individuals. Measured with immunoSEQ multiplex PCR; TCRdb has only the in-frame clones, and not every one. Here the sample spans some 1 million clones, about 70% being singletons. The sequenced sample was memory CD4+ T cells sorted from blood. The receptors were gathered from a young man in good health. Each CDR3 is given with its conserved first and last residue. The D gene is left open where the match is weak. Where a row states a size, it is once, few, many or the class of an expanded clone; other rows omit it.

TRBV28	14	.	TRBJ2-4	few	TGTGCCAGCAGTTTGGGGGGTGCCAAAAACATTCAGTACTTC	CASSLGGAKNIQYF
TRBV2	15	.	TRBJ1-5	few	TGTGCCAGCAGTGAATCTGGGTCGTTCAATCAGCCCCAGCATTTT	CASSESGSFNQPQHF
TRBV14	16	TRBD1	TRBJ2-1	.	TGTGCCAGCAGCCAAGTGGGGACAGGGAAGCACAATGAGCAGTTCTTC	CASSQVGTGKHNEQFF
TRBV6-5	12	.	TRBJ1-2	once	TGTGCCAGCAGAGGGGACTCCTATGGCTACACCTTC	CASRGDSYGYTF
TRBV7-9	13	TRBD2	TRBJ2-7	.	TGTGCCAGCCGCGGGGAGGGCTCCTACGAGCAGTACTTC	CASRGEGSYEQYF
TRBV2	16	TRBD2	TRBJ2-3	.	TGTGCCAGCAGTGGCAGTCTAGCGGGGGGGCAAGGTACGCAGTATTTT	CASSGSLAGGQGTQYF
TRBV7-2	15	.	TRBJ2-2	once	TGTGCCAGCAGCTCATGGCCCTCTAGGACCGGGGAGCTGTTTTTT	CASSSWPSRTGELFF
TRBV18	16	.	TRBJ2-6	once	TGTGCCAGCTCACCATTTGCTAGCTCTGGGGCCAACGTCCTGACTTTC	CASSPFASSGANVLTF
TRBV18	15	TRBD2	TRBJ2-7	few	TGTGCCAGCTCACCACCCACTAGCGGCCAAAGCGAGCAGTACTTC	CASSPPTSGQSEQYF
TRBV6-5	15	TRBD1	TRBJ1-5	once	TGTGCCAGCAGTTTAACAGGGGGCTGGAGTCAGCCCCAGCATTTT	CASSLTGGWSQPQHF
TRBV30	14	.	TRBJ2-5	.	TGTGCCTGGAGCCCCCGACTCGCGGGCGAGACCCAGTACTTC	CAWSPRLAGETQYF
TRBV10-3	17	.	TRBJ2-5	.	TGTGCCATCAGTGGACAGCCAGAAGCGGAAAGCCAAGAGACCCAGTACTTC	CAISGQPEAESQETQYF
TRBV28	17	.	TRBJ1-4	.	TGTGCCAGCAGCACGGGTAGGGGTCTGGGGTTTAATGAAAAACTGTTTTTT	CASSTGRGLGFNEKLFF
TRBV15	16	.	TRBJ1-6	.	TGTGCCACCAGCAGAGAAGACGTCCAGGGAGTCTCACCCCTCCACTTT	CATSREDVQGVSPLHF
TRBV18	13	.	TRBJ2-5	.	TGTGCCAGCTCCCGAGACCGGCAAGAGACCCAGTACTTC	CASSRDRQETQYF
TRBV5-4	14	.	TRBJ1-2	few	TGTGCCAGCAGCTTGGGCGGATACAACTATGGCTACACCTTC	CASSLGGYNYGYTF
TRBV11-2	13	.	TRBJ1-2	.	TGTGCCAGCAGCCCTAGTGGCAACTATGGCTACACCTTC	CASSPSGNYGYTF
TRBV7-9	15	.	TRBJ1-1	once	TGTGCCAGCAGCTCGGACCCCCCGGGGAACACTGAAGCTTTCTTT	CASSSDPPGNTEAFF
TRBV7-2	19	TRBD2	TRBJ2-3	once	TGTGCCAGCAGCTTAGCGGGTTTATGGCGGGAGGCTAGCACAGATACGCAGTATTTT	CASSLAGLWREASTDTQYF
TRBV4-1	17	TRBD2	TRBJ2-2	.	TGCGCCAGCAGCCGGGTGGGACTAGCGGGAAACACCGGGGAGCTGTTTTTT	CASSRVGLAGNTGELFF
TRBV7-9	12	.	TRBJ2-2	.	TGTGCCAGCAGCTTATCAATCGGGGAGCTGTTTTTT	CASSLSIGELFF
TRBV6-5	13	TRBD1	TRBJ2-3	.	TGTGCCAGCAGTTACGATCGGACAGGGACGCAGTATTTT	CASSYDRTGTQYF